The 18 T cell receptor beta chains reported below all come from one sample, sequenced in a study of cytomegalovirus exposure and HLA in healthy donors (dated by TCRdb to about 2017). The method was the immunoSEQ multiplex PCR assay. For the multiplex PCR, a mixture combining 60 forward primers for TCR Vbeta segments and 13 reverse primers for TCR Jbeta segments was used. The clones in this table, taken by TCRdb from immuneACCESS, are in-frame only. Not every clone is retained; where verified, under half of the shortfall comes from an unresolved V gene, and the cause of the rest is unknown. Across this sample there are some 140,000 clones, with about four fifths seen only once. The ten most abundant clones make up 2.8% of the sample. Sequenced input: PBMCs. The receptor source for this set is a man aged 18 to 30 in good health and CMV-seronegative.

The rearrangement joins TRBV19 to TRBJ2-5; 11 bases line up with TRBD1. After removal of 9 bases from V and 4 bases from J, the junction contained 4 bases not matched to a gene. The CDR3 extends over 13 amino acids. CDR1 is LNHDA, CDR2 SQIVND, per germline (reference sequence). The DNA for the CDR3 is TGTGCCAGCCGGGGACAGGGGGGAGAGACCCAGTACTTC. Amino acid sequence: CASRGQGGETQYF.

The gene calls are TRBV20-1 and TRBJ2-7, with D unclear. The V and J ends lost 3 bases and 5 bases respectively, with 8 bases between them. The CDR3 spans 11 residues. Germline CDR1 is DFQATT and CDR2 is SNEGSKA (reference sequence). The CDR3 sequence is CSASERHEQYV. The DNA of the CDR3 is TGCAGTGCTAGTGAGCGCCACGAGCAGTACGTC.

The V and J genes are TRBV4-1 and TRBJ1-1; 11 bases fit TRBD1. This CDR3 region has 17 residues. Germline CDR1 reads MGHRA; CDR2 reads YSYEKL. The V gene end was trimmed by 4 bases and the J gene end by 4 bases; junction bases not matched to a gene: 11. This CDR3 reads CASSPGDRGIWGTEAFF. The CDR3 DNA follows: TGCGCCAGCAGCCCTGGGGACAGGGGGATCTGGGGCACTGAAGCTTTCTTT.

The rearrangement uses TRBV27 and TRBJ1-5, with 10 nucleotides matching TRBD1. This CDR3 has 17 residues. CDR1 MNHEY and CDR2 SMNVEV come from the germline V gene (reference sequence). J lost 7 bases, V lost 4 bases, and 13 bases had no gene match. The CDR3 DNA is TGTGCCAGCAGTTCCTCAGGGACAGGGGACCTCAGGCAGCCCCAGCATTTT. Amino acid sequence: CASSSSGTGDLRQPQHF.

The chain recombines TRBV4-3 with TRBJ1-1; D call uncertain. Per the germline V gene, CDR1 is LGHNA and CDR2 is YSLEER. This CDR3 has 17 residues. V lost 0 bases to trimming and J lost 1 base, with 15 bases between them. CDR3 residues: CASSQDGERGWNTEAFF. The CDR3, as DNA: TGCGCCAGCAGCCAAGATGGGGAGCGGGGATGGAACACTGAAGCTTTCTTT.

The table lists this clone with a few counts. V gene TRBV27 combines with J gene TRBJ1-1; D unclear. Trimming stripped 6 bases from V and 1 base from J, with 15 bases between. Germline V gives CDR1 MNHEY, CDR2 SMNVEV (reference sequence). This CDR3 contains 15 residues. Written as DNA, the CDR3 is TGTGCCAGCAGCCCCTACTTTGGGCCGAACACTGAAGCTTTCTTT. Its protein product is CASSPYFGPNTEAFF.

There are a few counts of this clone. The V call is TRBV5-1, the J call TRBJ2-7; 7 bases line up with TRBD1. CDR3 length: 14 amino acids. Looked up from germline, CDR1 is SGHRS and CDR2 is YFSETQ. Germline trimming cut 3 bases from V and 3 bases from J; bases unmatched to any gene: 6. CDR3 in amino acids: CASSSDRIGYEQYF. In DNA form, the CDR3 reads TGCGCCAGCAGCTCGGACAGGATCGGCTACGAGCAGTACTTC.

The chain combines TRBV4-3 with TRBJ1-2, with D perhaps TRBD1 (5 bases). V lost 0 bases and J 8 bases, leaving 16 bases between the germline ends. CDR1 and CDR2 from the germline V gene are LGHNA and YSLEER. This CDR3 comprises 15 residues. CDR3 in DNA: TGCGCCAGCAGCCAAGATGGATTGGGGGGTCAAGGCTACACCTTC. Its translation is CASSQDGLGGQGYTF.

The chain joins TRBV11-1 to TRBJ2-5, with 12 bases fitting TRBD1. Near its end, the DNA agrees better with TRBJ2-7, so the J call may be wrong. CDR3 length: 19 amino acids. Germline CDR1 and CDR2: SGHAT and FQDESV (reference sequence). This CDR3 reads CASSPCGTGGREGSYEQYF. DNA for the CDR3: TGTGCCAGCAGCCCTTGTGGGACAGGGGGCCGGGAGGGCTCCTACGAGCAGTACTTC.

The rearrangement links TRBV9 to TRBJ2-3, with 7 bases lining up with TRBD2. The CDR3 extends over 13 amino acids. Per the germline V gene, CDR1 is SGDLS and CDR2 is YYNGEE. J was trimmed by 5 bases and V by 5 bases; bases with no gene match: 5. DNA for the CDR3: TGTGCCAGCAGAGCAAGGGAGGGAGATACGCAGTATTTT. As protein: CASRAREGDTQYF.

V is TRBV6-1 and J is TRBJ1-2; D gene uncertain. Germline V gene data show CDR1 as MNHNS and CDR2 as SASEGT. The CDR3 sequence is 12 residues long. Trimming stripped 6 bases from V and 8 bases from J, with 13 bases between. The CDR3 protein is CASSGLIFGYTF. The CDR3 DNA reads TGTGCCAGCAGCGGTCTGATATTCGGCTACACCTTC.

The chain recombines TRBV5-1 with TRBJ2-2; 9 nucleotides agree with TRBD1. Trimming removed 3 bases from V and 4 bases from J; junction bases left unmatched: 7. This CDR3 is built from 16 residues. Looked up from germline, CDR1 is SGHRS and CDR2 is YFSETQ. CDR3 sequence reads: CASSSRGTGPTGELFF. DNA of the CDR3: TGCGCCAGCAGCTCCCGGGGGACAGGGCCCACCGGGGAGCTGTTTTTT. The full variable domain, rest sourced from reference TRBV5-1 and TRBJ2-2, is KAGVTQTPRYLIKTRGQQVTLSCSPISGHRSVSWYQQTPGQGLQFLFEYFSETQRNKGNFPGRFSGRQFSNSRSEMNVSTLELGDSALYLCASSSRGTGPTGELFFGEGSRLTVL.

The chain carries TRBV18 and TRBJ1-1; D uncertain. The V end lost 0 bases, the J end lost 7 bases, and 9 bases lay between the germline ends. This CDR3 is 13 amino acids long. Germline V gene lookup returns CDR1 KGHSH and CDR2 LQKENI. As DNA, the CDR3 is TGTGCCAGCTCACCACCGATCAGACTTGAAGCTTTCTTT. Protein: CASSPPIRLEAFF.

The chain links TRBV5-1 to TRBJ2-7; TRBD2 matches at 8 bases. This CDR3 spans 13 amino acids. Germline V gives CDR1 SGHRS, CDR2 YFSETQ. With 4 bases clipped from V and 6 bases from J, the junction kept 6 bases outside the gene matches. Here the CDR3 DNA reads TGCGCCAGCAGCGTAAAGGCGGGGGGCGAGCAGTACGTC. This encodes CASSVKAGGEQYV.

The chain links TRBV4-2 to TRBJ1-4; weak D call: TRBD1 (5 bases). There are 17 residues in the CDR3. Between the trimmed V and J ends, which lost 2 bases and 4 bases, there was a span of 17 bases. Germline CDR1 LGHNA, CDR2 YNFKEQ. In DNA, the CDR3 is TGTGCCAGCAGCCAACCCCCGACAGAAGCTTTTAATGAAAAACTGTTTTTT. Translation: CASSQPPTEAFNEKLFF.

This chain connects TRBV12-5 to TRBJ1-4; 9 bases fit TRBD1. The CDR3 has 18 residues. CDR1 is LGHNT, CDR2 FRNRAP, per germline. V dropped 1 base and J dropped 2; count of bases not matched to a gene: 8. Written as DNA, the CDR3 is TGTGCTAGTGGTTTGGACTCCGGGACAGGGTCCACTAATGAAAAACTGTTTTTT. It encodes CASGLDSGTGSTNEKLFF.

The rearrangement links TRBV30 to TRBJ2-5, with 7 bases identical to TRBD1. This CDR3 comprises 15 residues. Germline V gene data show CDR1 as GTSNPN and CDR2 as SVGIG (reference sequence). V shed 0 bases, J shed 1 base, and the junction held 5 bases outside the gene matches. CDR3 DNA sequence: TGTGCCTGGAGTGTAGTCAGGGGGAGCCAAGAGACCCAGTACTTC. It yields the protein CAWSVVRGSQETQYF.

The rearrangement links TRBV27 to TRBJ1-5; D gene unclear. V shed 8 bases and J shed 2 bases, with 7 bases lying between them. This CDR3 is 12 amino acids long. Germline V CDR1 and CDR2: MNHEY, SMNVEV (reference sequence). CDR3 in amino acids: CASAGRNQPQHF. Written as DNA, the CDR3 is TGTGCCAGCGCGGGCCGCAATCAGCCCCAGCATTTT.